The table lists the clone carrying this T cell receptor (beta chain) with a count of one. Germline lookup yields CDR1 SGHNT and CDR2 YYREEE (reference sequence). The CDR3 is 15 amino acids. The V and J ends lost 0 bases and 7 bases, in that order; junction bases with no gene match: 6. The sample belongs to a study of glioma-infiltrating T cells after dendritic cell vaccination. The protocol was immunoSEQ multiplex PCR, while the TCRdb copy is restricted to in-frame clones and leaves out a portion. The data contain 100,000 or so clones, almost 90% of them singletons. Time point specified: after dendritic cell vaccination, including at tumor progression/relapse. Fresh-frozen tumor tissue and more than two years of survival data were available for all.

This receptor was taken from a human donor with glioblastoma. V gene TRBV5-4 combines with J gene TRBJ2-7; TRBD1 matches at 11 bases. Sequencing used blood, obtained after dendritic cell vaccination. The CDR3 here is CASSLGGQGAREQYF. CDR3 in DNA: TGTGCCAGCAGCTTGGGCGGACAGGGGGCGCGTGAGCAGTACTTC.